The 27 T cell receptor beta chains in this list originate from one sample, sequenced in a study of cytomegalovirus exposure and HLA in healthy donors (dated 2017 in TCRdb). The library was obtained by the immunoSEQ multiplex PCR assay. In TCRdb, the immuneACCESS table is reduced to in-frame sequences with V and J assigned. These tables do not hold every clone; where another copy was compared, an unresolved V gene accounts for under half, and the others remain unexplained. The sample profile shows 90,000 to 150,000 clones; over 75% of them were found once. The ten most abundant clones make up about 2.2% of the sample. Sequencing used PBMCs. The origin of the receptors is a woman under 40 in good health and CMV-seronegative.

The V gene is TRBV7-3, the J gene TRBJ2-2; 8 positions match TRBD2. The CDR3 consists of 15 residues. Trimming removed 5 bases from V and 7 bases from J; junction bases left unmatched: 9. CDR1 and CDR2 from the germline V gene are SGHTA and FQGTGA. CDR3 residues: CASSLAGGGNGELFF. CDR3 nucleotides: TGTGCCAGCAGCCTAGCGGGCGGGGGCAACGGGGAGCTGTTTTTT.

V and J are TRBV30 and TRBJ2-7; 9 bases match TRBD1. Trimming at V came to 0 bases and at J to 1 base, leaving 4 bases not matched to a gene. This CDR3 region has 15 residues. CDR1 and CDR2 from the germline V gene are GTSNPN and SVGIG (reference sequence). The CDR3 DNA follows: TGTGCCTGGAGTGTAGGGACAGGGACTTCCTACGAGCAGTACTTC. It yields the protein CAWSVGTGTSYEQYF.

The rearrangement links TRBV7-9 to TRBJ2-2; 7 nucleotides line up with TRBD2. CDR1 is SEHNR, CDR2 FQNEAQ, per germline (reference sequence). The CDR3 consists of 14 residues. The J segment lost 7 bases and the V segment lost 4 bases, leaving 6 bases of the junction unmatched. CDR3 residues: CASSSPRGSGELFF. In DNA form, the CDR3 reads TGTGCCAGCAGCTCCCCGCGGGGGAGCGGGGAGCTGTTTTTT.

This clone turned up a few times. V gene TRBV4-3 combines with J gene TRBJ2-7; 10 bases are a match to TRBD1. This CDR3 is built from 15 residues. In germline, CDR1 is LGHNA, CDR2 YSLEER. Trimming at V came to 0 bases and at J to 2 bases, leaving 1 base not matched to a gene. CDR3 residues: CASSQEGQGTYEQYF. CDR3 DNA sequence: TGCGCCAGCAGCCAAGAGGGACAGGGGACCTACGAGCAGTACTTC.

V usage is TRBV7-6 and J usage is TRBJ1-4; D perhaps matches TRBD1 (5 bases). V lost 0 bases, J lost 0 bases, and 8 bases lay in between. CDR1 is SGHVS, CDR2 FNYEAQ, per germline. This CDR3 contains 16 residues. The CDR3 region is CASSLATGATNEKLFF. CDR3 in DNA: TGTGCCAGCAGCTTAGCTACAGGTGCAACTAATGAAAAACTGTTTTTT. Together with reference TRBV7-6 and TRBJ1-4, the CDR3 gives the full variable domain: GAGVSQSPRYKVTKRGQDVALRCDPISGHVSLYWYRQALGQGPEFLTYFNYEAQQDKSGLPNDRFSAERPEGSISTLTIQRTEQRDSAMYRCASSLATGATNEKLFFGSGTQLSVL.

The genes are TRBV11-3 and TRBJ2-2; D not certain. This CDR3 has 13 amino acids. Trimming removed 4 bases at V and 3 bases at J, with 6 bases between. Germline V gene lookup returns CDR1 SGHNT and CDR2 YENEEA. Here the CDR3 DNA reads TGTGCCAGCAGCTACCAGTACACCGGGGAGCTGTTTTTT. Its protein product is CASSYQYTGELFF. Complete variable domain (other parts from reference TRBV11-3 and TRBJ2-2): EAGVVQSPRYKIIEKKQPVAFWCNPISGHNTLYWYLQNLGQGPELLIRYENEEAVDDSQLPKDRFSAERLKGVDSTLKIQPAELGDSAVYLCASSYQYTGELFFGEGSRLTVL.

V is TRBV30 and J is TRBJ2-7, with 10 bases matching TRBD2. Losses at the gene ends were 8 bases for V and 2 bases for J; bases not matched to a gene: 6. Germline V gene lookup returns CDR1 GTSNPN and CDR2 SVGIG (reference sequence). The CDR3 is 13 residues long. The CDR3 here is CAVGLAGAYEQYF. The CDR3 DNA is TGTGCCGTGGGGCTAGCGGGGGCCTACGAGCAGTACTTC. Together with reference TRBV30 and TRBJ2-7, the CDR3 gives the full variable domain: SQTIHQWPATLVQPVGSPLSLECTVEGTSNPNLYWYRQAAGRGLQLLFYSVGIGQISSEVPQNLSASRPQDRQFILSSKKLLLSDSGFYLCAVGLAGAYEQYFGPGTRLTVT.

The chain has TRBV12-5 and TRBJ1-4; maybe TRBD1 (6 bases). The CDR3 extends over 14 amino acids. Trimming shortened V by 6 bases and J by 3 bases, and 11 bases separated the two germline ends. CDR1 LGHNT and CDR2 FRNRAP come from the germline V gene. The CDR3 DNA reads as TGTGCTAGTGGGCAGGGGTCCGCTAATGAAAAACTGTTTTTT. Its protein is CASGQGSANEKLFF.

The V and J genes are TRBV7-2 and TRBJ1-5; tentative D call: TRBD1 (6 bases). This CDR3 spans 13 amino acids. Trimming pared 4 bases from V and 5 bases from J, leaving 9 bases between. From germline, CDR1 is SGHTA and CDR2 FQGNSA. The DNA for the CDR3 is TGTGCCAGCAGCTCACAGGGAGATCAGCCCCAGCATTTT. Its protein is CASSSQGDQPQHF.

This chain uses TRBV4-1 with TRBJ2-2; TRBD2 agrees at 7 bases. Germline V lookup: CDR1 MGHRA, CDR2 YSYEKL. V lost 4 bases to trimming and J lost 2 bases; unmatched junction nucleotides: 4. The CDR3 has 15 residues. CDR3 in DNA: TGCGCCAGCAGCCCGGGGAGGGCAAACACCGGGGAGCTGTTTTTT. Encoded protein: CASSPGRANTGELFF.

The V call is TRBV5-1, the J call TRBJ2-1, with 7 bases aligning to TRBD1. The CDR3 has 14 residues. The junction had 9 bases not matched to a gene; V was cut back by 4 bases and J by 8 bases. Germline V gives CDR1 SGHRS, CDR2 YFSETQ. The CDR3 sequence is CASSRPTGSHEQFF. CDR3 DNA sequence: TGCGCCAGCAGCCGTCCGACAGGGTCCCATGAGCAGTTCTTC.

The chain links TRBV19 to TRBJ1-4; D gene uncertain. Germline-derived CDR1 and CDR2 are LNHDA and SQIVND (reference sequence). The CDR3 length is 15 residues. The V and J ends lost 10 bases and 4 bases respectively, with 19 bases between them. This CDR3 is CATQTGRRNNEKLFF. CDR3 bases: TGTGCCACTCAAACGGGTCGACGGAATAATGAAAAACTGTTTTTT.

The chain has TRBV6-6 and TRBJ1-1; 8 positions agree with TRBD1. The CDR3 is 16 residues long. Trimming cost V 0 bases and J 4 bases; bases outside gene matches: 7. Germline V lookup: CDR1 MNHNY, CDR2 SVGAGI (reference sequence). The CDR3 bases are TGTGCCAGCAGTTACTCTCCAGGGGGCGCGGGCACTGAAGCTTTCTTT. This sequence encodes CASSYSPGGAGTEAFF.

The CDR3 DNA sequence: TGCGCCAGCAGCAAGGGGGGACAGGTCCTTGCTGGGGCCAACGTCCTGACTTTC. Amino acid sequence: CASSKGGQVLAGANVLTF. V usage is TRBV5-1 and J usage is TRBJ2-6; 8 bases line up with TRBD1. CDR3 length: 18 residues. The J segment lost 2 bases and the V segment lost 4 bases, leaving 11 bases of the junction unmatched. CDR1 SGHRS and CDR2 YFSETQ come from the germline V gene.

The J gene is TRBJ2-2, the V gene TRBV7-2; D is possibly TRBD2 (5 bases). The CDR3 spans 16 residues. Looked up from germline, CDR1 is SGHTA and CDR2 is FQGNSA. Trimming pared 5 bases from V and 1 base from J, leaving 14 bases between. The CDR3 DNA reads TGTGCCAGCAGCATCTTGGGAGTTGGGAACACCGGGGAGCTGTTTTTT. As protein: CASSILGVGNTGELFF.

V usage is TRBV7-2 and J usage is TRBJ1-4, with TRBD1 identical over 7 bases. J lost 4 bases, V lost 6 bases, and 8 bases had no gene match. The CDR3 length is 15 residues. Germline values: CDR1 SGHTA, CDR2 FQGNSA. The CDR3 is CASRLGQTSNEKLFF. The CDR3, as DNA: TGTGCCAGCAGGCTGGGACAGACAAGTAATGAAAAACTGTTTTTT. Variable domain in full (rest from reference TRBV7-2 and TRBJ1-4): GAGVSQSPSNKVTEKGKDVELRCDPISGHTALYWYRQSLGQGLEFLIYFQGNSAPDKSGLPSDRFSAERTGGSVSTLTIQRTQQEDSAVYLCASRLGQTSNEKLFFGSGTQLSVL.

This chain links TRBV4-1 with TRBJ1-6, with TRBD1 as a possible D gene (6 bases). CDR3 length equals 17 residues. Germline CDR1 reads MGHRA; CDR2 reads YSYEKL. V was trimmed by 0 bases and J by 12 bases, leaving 21 bases between them. The CDR3 nucleotides read TGCGCCAGCAGCCAAGATCTTGCGACAGGCATAAATCGACCCCTCCACTTT. This encodes CASSQDLATGINRPLHF.

J is TRBJ1-4 and V is TRBV2; D might be TRBD1 (5 bases). V was trimmed by 1 base and J by 7 bases, leaving 10 bases between them. This CDR3 has 14 residues. CDR1 and CDR2 (germline): SNHLY, FYNNEI. This CDR3 reads CASSEVGGGEKLFF. CDR3 in DNA: TGTGCCAGCAGTGAAGTTGGGGGGGGTGAAAAACTGTTTTTT.

This clone was seen a few times. Other DNA sequences in the same sample also yield this CDR3. The chain carries TRBV7-9 and TRBJ1-6; D gene uncertain. Germline values: CDR1 SEHNR, CDR2 FQNEAQ (reference sequence). V lost 1 base and J lost 4, with 5 bases in between. This CDR3 has 14 amino acids. CDR3 DNA: TGTGCCAGCAGCTTAGAACAGTATAATTCACCCCTCCACTTT. Amino acid sequence: CASSLEQYNSPLHF.

The rearrangement links TRBV7-2 to TRBJ2-3; 16 bases are shared with TRBD2. Germline CDR1 is SGHTA and CDR2 is FQGNSA. V lost 3 bases and J lost 5; bases outside the gene matches: 5. The CDR3 has 17 amino acids. CDR3 amino acids: CASSLGLAGGRGDTQYF. CDR3 nucleotides: TGTGCCAGCAGCTTGGGACTAGCGGGGGGGCGTGGAGATACGCAGTATTTT.

The rearrangement uses TRBV2 and TRBJ1-6; 7 bases agree with TRBD1. There are 14 residues in the CDR3. V lost 8 bases to trimming and J lost 4 bases; unmatched junction nucleotides: 5. CDR1 and CDR2 (germline): SNHLY, FYNNEI. The CDR3 loop reads CASGPGQYNSPLHF. The CDR3 DNA sequence: TGTGCCAGCGGGCCGGGACAGTATAATTCACCCCTCCACTTT.

This clone was seen a few times. CDR3 sequence: CASSLIPSGAMNTGELFF. The CDR3 nucleotides read TGTGCCAGCAGCTTAATCCCTAGCGGGGCGATGAACACCGGGGAGCTGTTTTTT. The chain uses TRBV7-9 and TRBJ2-2; 9 bases map to TRBD2. Germline CDR1 and CDR2: SEHNR and FQNEAQ (reference sequence). The V gene end was trimmed by 2 bases and the J gene end by 1 base; junction bases not matched to a gene: 8. The CDR3 sequence is 18 residues long. The full variable domain, completed using reference TRBV7-9 and TRBJ2-2, is DTGVSQNPRHKITKRGQNVTFRCDPISEHNRLYWYRQTLGQGPEFLTYFQNEAQLEKSRLLSDRFSAERPKGSFSTLEIQRTEQGDSAMYLCASSLIPSGAMNTGELFFGEGSRLTVL.

The CDR3 here is CASSTQTRGANYGYTF. The DNA for the CDR3 is TGTGCCAGCAGCACTCAGACGCGGGGAGCTAACTATGGCTACACCTTC. V usage is TRBV5-4 and J usage is TRBJ1-2; no clear D gene. Germline CDR1 SGHNT, CDR2 YYREEE (reference sequence). This CDR3 comprises 16 residues. V dropped 4 bases and J dropped 0 bases, with 16 bases sitting between them.

The chain carries TRBV5-4 and TRBJ1-1; tentatively, D is TRBD1 (6 bases). The V and J ends lost 0 bases and 1 base respectively, with 10 bases between them. Germline CDR1 SGHNT, CDR2 YYREEE (reference sequence). CDR3 size: 15 residues. CDR3 sequence (DNA): TGTGCCAGCAGCTTGGAAGGGACAACGAACACTGAAGCTTTCTTT. It encodes CASSLEGTTNTEAFF.

The V gene is TRBV6-5, the J gene TRBJ1-1, with 9 bases identical to TRBD1. There are 15 residues in the CDR3. The V and J ends lost 3 bases and 0 bases, in that order; junction bases with no gene match: 2. Germline V gives CDR1 MNHEY, CDR2 SVGAGI. The CDR3, as DNA: TGTGCCAGCAGTTATCGGGACAGGGTGAACACTGAAGCTTTCTTT. This sequence encodes CASSYRDRVNTEAFF.

The chain carries TRBV9 and TRBJ2-2, with D tentatively TRBD2 (5 bases). Per germline, CDR1 SGDLS and CDR2 YYNGEE. Trimming took off 2 bases at V and 5 bases at J, with 10 bases between the two ends. The CDR3 sequence is 14 residues long. The CDR3 coding sequence is TGTGCCAGCAGCGTGGTCTCGGGAACCGGGGAGCTGTTTTTT. Translated, it gives CASSVVSGTGELFF. Full variable domain (missing parts from reference TRBV9 and TRBJ2-2): DSGVTQTPKHLITATGQRVTLRCSPRSGDLSVYWYQQSLDQGLQFLIQYYNGEERAKGNILERFSAQQFPDLHSELNLSSLELGDSALYFCASSVVSGTGELFFGEGSRLTVL.

The chain is built from TRBV2 and TRBJ1-4; 7 bases line up with TRBD1. Germline CDR1 SNHLY, CDR2 FYNNEI. The V segment lost 6 bases and the J segment 4 bases; nucleotides outside the gene matches: 5. The CDR3 has 14 amino acids. CDR3 sequence (DNA): TGTGCCAGCAGCGGGACAGCTTTTAATGAAAAACTGTTTTTT. Translation: CASSGTAFNEKLFF.